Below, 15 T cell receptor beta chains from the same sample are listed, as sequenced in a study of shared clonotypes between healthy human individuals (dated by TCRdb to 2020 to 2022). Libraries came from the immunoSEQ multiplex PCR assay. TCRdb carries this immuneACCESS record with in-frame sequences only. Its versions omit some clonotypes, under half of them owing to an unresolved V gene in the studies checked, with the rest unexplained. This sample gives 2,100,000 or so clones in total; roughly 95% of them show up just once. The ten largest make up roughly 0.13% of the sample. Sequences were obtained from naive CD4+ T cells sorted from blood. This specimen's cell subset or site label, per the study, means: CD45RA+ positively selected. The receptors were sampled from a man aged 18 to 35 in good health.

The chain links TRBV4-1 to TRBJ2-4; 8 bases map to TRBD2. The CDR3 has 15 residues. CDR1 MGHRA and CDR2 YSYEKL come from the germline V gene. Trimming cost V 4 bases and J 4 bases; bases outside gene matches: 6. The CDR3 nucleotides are TGCGCCAGCAGCCCTGTACTAGCGGCGAAAAACATTCAGTACTTC. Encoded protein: CASSPVLAAKNIQYF.

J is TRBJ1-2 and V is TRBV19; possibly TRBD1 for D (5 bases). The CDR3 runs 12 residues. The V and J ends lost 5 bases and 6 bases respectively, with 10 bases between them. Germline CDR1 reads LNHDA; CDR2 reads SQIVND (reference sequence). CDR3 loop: CASSSTADGYTF. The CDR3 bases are TGTGCCAGTAGTTCGACAGCCGATGGCTACACCTTC.

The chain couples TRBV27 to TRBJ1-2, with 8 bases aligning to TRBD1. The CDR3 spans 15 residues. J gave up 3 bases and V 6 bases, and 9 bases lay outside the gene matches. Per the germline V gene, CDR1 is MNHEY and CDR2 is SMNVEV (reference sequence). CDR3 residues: CASRAPTGADYGYTF. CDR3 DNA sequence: TGTGCCAGCAGAGCCCCGACAGGGGCGGACTATGGCTACACCTTC.

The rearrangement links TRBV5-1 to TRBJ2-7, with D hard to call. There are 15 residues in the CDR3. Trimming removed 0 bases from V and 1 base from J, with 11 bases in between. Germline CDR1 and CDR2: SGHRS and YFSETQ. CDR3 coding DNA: TGCGCCAGCAGCTTGGTATCAGCGAAATCCTACGAGCAGTACTTC. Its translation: CASSLVSAKSYEQYF.

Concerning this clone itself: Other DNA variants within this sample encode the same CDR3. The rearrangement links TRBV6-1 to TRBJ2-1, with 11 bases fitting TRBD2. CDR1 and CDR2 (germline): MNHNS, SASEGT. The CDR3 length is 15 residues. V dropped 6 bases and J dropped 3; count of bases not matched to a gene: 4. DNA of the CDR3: TGTGCCAGCAGGGGGGGGACTAGCGGCTACAATGAGCAGTTCTTC. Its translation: CASRGGTSGYNEQFF.

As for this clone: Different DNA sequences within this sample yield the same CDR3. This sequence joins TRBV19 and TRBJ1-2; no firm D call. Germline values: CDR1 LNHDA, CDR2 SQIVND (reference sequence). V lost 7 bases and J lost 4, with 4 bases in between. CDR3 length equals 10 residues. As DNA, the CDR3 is TGTGCCAGTAAAGGCTATGGCTACACCTTC. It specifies CASKGYGYTF. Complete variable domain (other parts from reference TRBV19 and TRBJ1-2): DGGITQSPKYLFRKEGQNVTLSCEQNLNHDAMYWYRQDPGQGLRLIYYSQIVNDFQKGDIAEGYSVSREKKESFPLTVTSAQKNPTAFYLCASKGYGYTFGSGTRLTVV.

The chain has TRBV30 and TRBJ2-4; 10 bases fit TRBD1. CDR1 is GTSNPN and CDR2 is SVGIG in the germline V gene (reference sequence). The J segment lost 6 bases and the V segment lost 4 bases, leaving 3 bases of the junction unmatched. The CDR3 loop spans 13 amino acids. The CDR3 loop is CAWTGQGVNIQYF. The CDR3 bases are TGTGCCTGGACAGGACAGGGGGTAAACATTCAGTACTTC.

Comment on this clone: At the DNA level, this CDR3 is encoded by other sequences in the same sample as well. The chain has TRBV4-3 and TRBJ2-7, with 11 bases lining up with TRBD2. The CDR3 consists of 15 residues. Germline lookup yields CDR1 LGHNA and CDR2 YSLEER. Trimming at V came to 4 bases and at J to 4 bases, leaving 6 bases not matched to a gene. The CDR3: CASSRVAGGIYEQYF. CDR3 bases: TGCGCCAGCAGCCGTGTAGCGGGAGGGATTTACGAGCAGTACTTC.

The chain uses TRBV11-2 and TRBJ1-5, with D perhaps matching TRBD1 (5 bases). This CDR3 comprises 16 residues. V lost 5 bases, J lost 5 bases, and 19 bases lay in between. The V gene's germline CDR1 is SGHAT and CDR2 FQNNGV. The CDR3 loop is CASSLGDGEGHQPQHF. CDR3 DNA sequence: TGTGCCAGCAGCCTAGGGGACGGCGAAGGGCATCAGCCCCAGCATTTT.

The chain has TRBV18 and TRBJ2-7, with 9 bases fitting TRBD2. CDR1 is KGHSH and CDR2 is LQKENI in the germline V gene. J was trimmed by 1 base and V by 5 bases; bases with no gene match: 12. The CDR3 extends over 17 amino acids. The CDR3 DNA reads TGTGCCAGCTCAACCCCCGTTACTAGCGGGCATTCCTACGAGCAGTACTTC. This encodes CASSTPVTSGHSYEQYF.

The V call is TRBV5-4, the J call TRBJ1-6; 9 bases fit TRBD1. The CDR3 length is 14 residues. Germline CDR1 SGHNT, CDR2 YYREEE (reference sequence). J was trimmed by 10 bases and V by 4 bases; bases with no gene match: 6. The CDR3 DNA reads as TGTGCCAGCAGCCCCGACAGGGGGATATCACCCCTCCACTTT. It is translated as CASSPDRGISPLHF.

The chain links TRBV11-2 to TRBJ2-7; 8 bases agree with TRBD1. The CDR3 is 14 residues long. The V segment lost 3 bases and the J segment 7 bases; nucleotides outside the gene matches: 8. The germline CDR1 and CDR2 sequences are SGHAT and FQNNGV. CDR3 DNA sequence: TGTGCCAGCAGCTTCCTAGGACAGGGCCCTGAGCAGTACTTC. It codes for CASSFLGQGPEQYF.

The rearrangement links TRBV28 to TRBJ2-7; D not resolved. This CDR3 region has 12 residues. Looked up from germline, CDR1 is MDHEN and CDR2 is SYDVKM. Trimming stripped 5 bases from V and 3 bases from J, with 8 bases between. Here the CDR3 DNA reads TGTGCCAGCAGTAAACGTGTCTACGAGCAGTACTTC. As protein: CASSKRVYEQYF.

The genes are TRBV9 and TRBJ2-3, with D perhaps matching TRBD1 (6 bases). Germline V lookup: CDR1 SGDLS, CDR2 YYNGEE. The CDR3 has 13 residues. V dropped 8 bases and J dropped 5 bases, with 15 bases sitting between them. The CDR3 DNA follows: TGTGCCAGTGGGGGCTTGGCACAAGATACGCAGTATTTT. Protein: CASGGLAQDTQYF.

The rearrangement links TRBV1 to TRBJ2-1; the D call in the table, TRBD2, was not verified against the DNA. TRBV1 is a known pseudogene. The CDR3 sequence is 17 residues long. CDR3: CTSSQDLYLVVSYEQFF. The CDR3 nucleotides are TGCACCAGCAGCCAAGATTTATACCTTGTAGTTTCCTATGAGCAGTTCTTC.